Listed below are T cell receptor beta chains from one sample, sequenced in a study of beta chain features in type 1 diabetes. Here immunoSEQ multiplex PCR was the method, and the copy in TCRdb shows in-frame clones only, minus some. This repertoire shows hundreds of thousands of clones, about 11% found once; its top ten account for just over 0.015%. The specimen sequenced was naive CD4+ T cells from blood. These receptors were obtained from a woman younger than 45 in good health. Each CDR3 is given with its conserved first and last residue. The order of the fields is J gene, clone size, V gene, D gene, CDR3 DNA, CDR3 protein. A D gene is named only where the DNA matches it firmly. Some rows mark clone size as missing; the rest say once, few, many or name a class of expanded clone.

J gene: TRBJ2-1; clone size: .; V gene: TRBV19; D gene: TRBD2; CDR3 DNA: TGTGCCAGTAGCCCGGGACTAGCGGGAGGGAGCTCCTACAATGAGCAGTTCTTC; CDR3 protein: CASSPGLAGGSSYNEQFF
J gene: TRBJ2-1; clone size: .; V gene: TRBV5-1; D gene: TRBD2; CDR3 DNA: TGCGCCAGCAGGACGGGGGGCTCCTACAATGAGCAGTTCTTC; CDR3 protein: CASRTGGSYNEQFF
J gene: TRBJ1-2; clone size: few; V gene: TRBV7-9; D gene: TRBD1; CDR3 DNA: TGCGCCAGCAGCCCCCAGGGACAGGAGATGAACTATGGCTACACCTTC; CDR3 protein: CASSPQGQEMNYGYTF
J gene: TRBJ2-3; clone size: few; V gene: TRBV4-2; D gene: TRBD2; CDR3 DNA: TGTGCCAGCAGCCAAGATAGGAGGGTAGCGGGAGGGGATACGCAGTATTTT; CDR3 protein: CASSQDRRVAGGDTQYF
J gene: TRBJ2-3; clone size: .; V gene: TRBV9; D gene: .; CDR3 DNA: TGTGCCAGCAGCGCCCGCGGGGATAGCACAGATACGCAGTATTTT; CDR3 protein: CASSARGDSTDTQYF
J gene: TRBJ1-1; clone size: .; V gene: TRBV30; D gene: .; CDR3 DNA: TGTGCCTGGAGACGAAGGACAGAAGCTTTCTTT; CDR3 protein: CAWRRRTEAFF
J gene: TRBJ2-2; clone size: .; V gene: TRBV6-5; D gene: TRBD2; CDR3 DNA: TGTGCCAGCACCACCGGGACTAGCATCACCGGGGAGCTGTTTTTT; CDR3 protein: CASTTGTSITGELFF
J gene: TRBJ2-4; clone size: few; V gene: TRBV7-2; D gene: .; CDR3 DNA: TGTGCCAGCAGCTTAGGTGGGGGCCGAAACATTCAGTACTTC; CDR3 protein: CASSLGGGRNIQYF
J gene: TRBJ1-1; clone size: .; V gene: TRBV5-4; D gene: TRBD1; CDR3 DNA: TGTGCCAGCAGCTCAATTACAGGGGCTGAAGCTTTCTTT; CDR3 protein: CASSSITGAEAFF
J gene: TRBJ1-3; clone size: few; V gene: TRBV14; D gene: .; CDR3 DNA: TGTGCCAGCAGCCAAGTCAGAGGGCCTGGAAACACCATATATTTT; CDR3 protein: CASSQVRGPGNTIYF
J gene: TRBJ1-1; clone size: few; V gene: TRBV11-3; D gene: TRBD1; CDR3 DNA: TGTGCCAGCAGCCTGGGACAGGCTGAAGCTTTCTTT; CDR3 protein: CASSLGQAEAFF
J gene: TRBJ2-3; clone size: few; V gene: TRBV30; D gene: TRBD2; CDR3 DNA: TGTGCCACGACTAGCGGGAGTTATAATACGCAGTATTTT; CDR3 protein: CATTSGSYNTQYF
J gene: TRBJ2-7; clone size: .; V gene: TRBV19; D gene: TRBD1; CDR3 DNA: TGTGCCAGTAGTATCCGGACAGGGGTAGGAGAGCAGTACTTC; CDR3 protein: CASSIRTGVGEQYF
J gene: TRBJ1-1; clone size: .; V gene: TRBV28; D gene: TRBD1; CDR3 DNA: TGTGCCAGCAGTTCCCAATGGGCTATCTGGGACAGGTCCACTGAAGCTTTCTTT; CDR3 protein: CASSSQWAIWDRSTEAFF
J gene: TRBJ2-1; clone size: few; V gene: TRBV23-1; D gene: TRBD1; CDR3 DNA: TGCGCCAGCAGTCAATCGGGAGACAGGGAAGACTACAATGAGCAGTTCTTC; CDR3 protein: CASSQSGDREDYNEQFF
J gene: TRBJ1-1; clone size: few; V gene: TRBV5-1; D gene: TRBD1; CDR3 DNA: TGCGCCAGCGGCCCGAACACAGGGGGCGCGGTATGGACTGAAGCTTTCTTT; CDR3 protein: CASGPNTGGAVWTEAFF
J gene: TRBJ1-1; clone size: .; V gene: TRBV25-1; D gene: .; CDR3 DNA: TGTGCCAGCAGTGAATATGCAACAGGCGCCATGGCTGAAGCTTTCTTT; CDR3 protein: CASSEYATGAMAEAFF
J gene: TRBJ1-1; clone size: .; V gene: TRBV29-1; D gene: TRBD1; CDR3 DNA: TGCAGCGACCGGACAGGGCGAACTGAAGCTTTCTTT; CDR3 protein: CSDRTGRTEAFF
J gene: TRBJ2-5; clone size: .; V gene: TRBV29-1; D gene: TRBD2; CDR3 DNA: TGCAGCGTACCGCTTAGCGGGGGGCTCCAAGAGACCCAGTACTTC; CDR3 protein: CSVPLSGGLQETQYF
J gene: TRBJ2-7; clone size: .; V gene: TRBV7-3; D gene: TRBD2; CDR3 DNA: TGTGCCAGCAGCTTAAACAGCGGGATAAACGAGCAGTACTTC; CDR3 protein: CASSLNSGINEQYF
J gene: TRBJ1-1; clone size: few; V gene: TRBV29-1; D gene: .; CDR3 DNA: TGCAGCGTTGCCCTGCGTTCGAAGAGCGCTGAAGCTTTCTTT; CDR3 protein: CSVALRSKSAEAFF
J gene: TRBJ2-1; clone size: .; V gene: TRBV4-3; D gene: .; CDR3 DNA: TGCGCCAGCAGCCAAGACCCCGGTAGCTACAATGAGCAGTTCTTC; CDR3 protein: CASSQDPGSYNEQFF
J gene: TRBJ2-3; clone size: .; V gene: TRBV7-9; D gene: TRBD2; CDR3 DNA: TGTGCCAGCAGTGAGGGACTAGCGGCCACAGATACGCAGTATTTT; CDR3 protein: CASSEGLAATDTQYF
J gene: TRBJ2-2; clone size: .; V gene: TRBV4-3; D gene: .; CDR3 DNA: TGCGCCAGCAGTCACGACAGACAAAGTGCGAACACCGGGGAGCTGTTTTTT; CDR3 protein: CASSHDRQSANTGELFF
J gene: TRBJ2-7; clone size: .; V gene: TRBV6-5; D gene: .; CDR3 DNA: TGTGCCAGCAGTCTGTCCGGGACACCCTACGAGCAGTACTTC; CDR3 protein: CASSLSGTPYEQYF
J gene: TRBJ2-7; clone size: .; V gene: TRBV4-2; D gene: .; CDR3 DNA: TGTGCCAGGAGACGGAGGGAAGCGGGTGGTAGCGACGAGCAGTACTTC; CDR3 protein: CARRRREAGGSDEQYF
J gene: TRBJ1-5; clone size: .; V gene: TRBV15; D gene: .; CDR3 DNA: TGTGCCACCAGCAGAGATTTGAGCGGGAATCAGCCCCAGCATTTT; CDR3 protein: CATSRDLSGNQPQHF
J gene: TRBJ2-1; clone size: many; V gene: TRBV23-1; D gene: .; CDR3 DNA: TGCGCCAGCAGTCTGCGGGGGCGAGAAATCTATGAGCAGTTCTTC; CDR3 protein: CASSLRGREIYEQFF
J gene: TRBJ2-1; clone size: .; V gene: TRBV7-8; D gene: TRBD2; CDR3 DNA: TGTGCCAGCAGCTCCCTCACTAGCGGGAGACGAGAGCAGTTCTTC; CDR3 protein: CASSSLTSGRREQFF
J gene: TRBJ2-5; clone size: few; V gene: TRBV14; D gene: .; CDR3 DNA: TGTGCCAGCAGCCAAGGCCCCTACGAGACCCAGTACTTC; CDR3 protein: CASSQGPYETQYF
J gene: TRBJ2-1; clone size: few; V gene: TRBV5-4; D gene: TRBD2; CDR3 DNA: TGTGCCAGCAGCTTGGGAGCGGGGAGCTCCTACAATGAGCAGTTCTTC; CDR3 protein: CASSLGAGSSYNEQFF
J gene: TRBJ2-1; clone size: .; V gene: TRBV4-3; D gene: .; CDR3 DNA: TGCGCCAGCAGCTACCAAATACGGGTTTGGAGCAATGAGCAGTTCTTC; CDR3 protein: CASSYQIRVWSNEQFF
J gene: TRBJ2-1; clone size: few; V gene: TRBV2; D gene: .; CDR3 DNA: TGTGCCAGCATGAGGGCCAATGAGCAGTTCTTC; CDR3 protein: CASMRANEQFF
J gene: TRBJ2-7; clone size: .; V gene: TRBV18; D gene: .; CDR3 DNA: TGTGCCAGCTCACCACTTCCAGCTAGCTACGAGCAGTACTTC; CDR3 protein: CASSPLPASYEQYF
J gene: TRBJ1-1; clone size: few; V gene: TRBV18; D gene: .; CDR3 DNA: TGTGCCAGCTCACCGTTACAGGGGAACACTGAAGCTTTCTTT; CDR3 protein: CASSPLQGNTEAFF
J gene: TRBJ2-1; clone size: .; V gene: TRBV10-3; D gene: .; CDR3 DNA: TGTGCCATCAGTGGTGTCAGGGTCAATGAGCAGTTCTTC; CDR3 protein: CAISGVRVNEQFF
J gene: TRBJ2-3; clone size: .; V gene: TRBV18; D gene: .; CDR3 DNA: TGTGCCAGCTCATTTGGGGCCACAGATACGCAGTATTTT; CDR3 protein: CASSFGATDTQYF
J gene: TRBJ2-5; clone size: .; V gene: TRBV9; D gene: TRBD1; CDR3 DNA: TGTGCCAGCAGCCCTGGGACAGGGGGGTTAAAAGAGACCCAGTACTTC; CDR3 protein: CASSPGTGGLKETQYF
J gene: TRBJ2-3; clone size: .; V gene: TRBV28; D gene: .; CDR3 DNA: TGTGCCAGCAGTCCACCCCAAGGCGGGATCACAGATACGCAGTATTTT; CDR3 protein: CASSPPQGGITDTQYF
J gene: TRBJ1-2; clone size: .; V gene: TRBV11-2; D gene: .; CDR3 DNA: TGTGCCAGCAGCCTAGTGCCATTAGGAGGAAATGGCTACACCTTC; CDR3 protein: CASSLVPLGGNGYTF
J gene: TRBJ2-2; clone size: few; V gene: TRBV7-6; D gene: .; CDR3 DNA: TGTGCCAGCAGCTTAGAGGTAGCGGCTGGGGAGCTGTTTTTT; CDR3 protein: CASSLEVAAGELFF
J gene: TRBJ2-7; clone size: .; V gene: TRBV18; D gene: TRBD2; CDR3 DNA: TGTGCCAGCTCACCATTTCCCACGACTAGCGGTACAACCTACGAGCAGTACTTC; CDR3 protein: CASSPFPTTSGTTYEQYF
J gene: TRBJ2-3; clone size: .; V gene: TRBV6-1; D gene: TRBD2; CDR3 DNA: TGTGCCAGCAGCGAACGGACTGCGGGAGGTACGCAGTATTTT; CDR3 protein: CASSERTAGGTQYF
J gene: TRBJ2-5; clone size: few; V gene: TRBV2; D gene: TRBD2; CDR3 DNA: TGTGCCAGCAGTGTTGGAGCGGGAGGTCAAGAGACCCAGTACTTC; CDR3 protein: CASSVGAGGQETQYF
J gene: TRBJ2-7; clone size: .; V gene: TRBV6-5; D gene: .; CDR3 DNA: TGTGCCAGCAGTTCCCTCCGGGACACCACCTACGAGCAGTACTTC; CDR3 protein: CASSSLRDTTYEQYF
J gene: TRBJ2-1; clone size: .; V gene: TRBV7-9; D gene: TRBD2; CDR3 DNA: TGCGCCGGGGGGGTCCTCCTGGGTGAGCAGTTCTTC; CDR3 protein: CAGGVLLGEQFF
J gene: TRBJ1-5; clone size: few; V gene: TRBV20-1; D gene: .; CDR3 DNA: TGCAGTGCTAGACAAGCGGGGCCCCAGCATTTT; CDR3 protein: CSARQAGPQHF
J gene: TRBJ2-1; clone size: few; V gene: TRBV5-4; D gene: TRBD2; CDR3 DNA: TGTGCCAGCTGCCTTGGGGGGAGGGCGAATGAGCAGTTCTTC; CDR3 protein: CASCLGGRANEQFF
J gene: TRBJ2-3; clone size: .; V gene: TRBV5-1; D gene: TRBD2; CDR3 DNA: TGCGCCAGCAGCTCCCGACTAGGCGGGAGAGCAGATACGCAGTATTTT; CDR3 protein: CASSSRLGGRADTQYF
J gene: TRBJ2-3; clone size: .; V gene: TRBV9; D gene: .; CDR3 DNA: TGTGCCAGCAGCGTAGGTAGCGGAGTTAGCACAGATACGCAGTATTTT; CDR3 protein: CASSVGSGVSTDTQYF
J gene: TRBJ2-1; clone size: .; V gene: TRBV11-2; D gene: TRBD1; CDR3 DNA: TGTGCCAGCAGCGACCCGACAGGGGCCGGCTATGAGCAGTTCTTC; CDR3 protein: CASSDPTGAGYEQFF
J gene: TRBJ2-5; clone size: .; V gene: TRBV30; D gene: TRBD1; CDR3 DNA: TGTGCCTGGAGTACCGGGACAGGGAGGGAGACCCAGTACTTC; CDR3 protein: CAWSTGTGRETQYF
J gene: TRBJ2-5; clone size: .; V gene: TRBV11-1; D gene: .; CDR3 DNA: TGTGCCAGCAGCCTAAGTTTGGAGACCCAGTACTTC; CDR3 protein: CASSLSLETQYF
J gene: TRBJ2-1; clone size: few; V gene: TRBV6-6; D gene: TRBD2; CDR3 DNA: TGTGCCAGCTGGGAGGGCCCGTACAATGAGCAGTTCTTC; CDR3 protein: CASWEGPYNEQFF
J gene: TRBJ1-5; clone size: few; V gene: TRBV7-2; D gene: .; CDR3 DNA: TGTGCCAGCAGCTCGACAGTAGACCATCAGCCCCAGCATTTT; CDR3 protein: CASSSTVDHQPQHF
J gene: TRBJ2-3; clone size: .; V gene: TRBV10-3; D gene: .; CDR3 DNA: TGTGCCATCAGTGAGGACACAAGCACAGATACGCAGTATTTT; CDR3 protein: CAISEDTSTDTQYF
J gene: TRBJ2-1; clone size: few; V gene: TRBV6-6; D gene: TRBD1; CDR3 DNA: TGTGCCAGCAGGCGACAGGGGGCTCTGGACAATGAGCAGTTCTTC; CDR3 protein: CASRRQGALDNEQFF
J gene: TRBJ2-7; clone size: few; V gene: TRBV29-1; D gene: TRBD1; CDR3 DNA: TGCAGCGTAGCCAAACCAGGGGGCTACTCCTACGAGCAGTACTTC; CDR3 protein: CSVAKPGGYSYEQYF